Below, 22 T cell receptor beta chains from the same sample are listed, as sequenced in a study of blood T cell repertoires in COVID-19. Clones were sequenced by immunoSEQ multiplex PCR, and TCRdb holds only the in-frame ones, with some missing. Found here are roughly 250,000 clones, about 86% of them singletons; the top ten hold about a sixth. Source material: peripheral blood. The receptors shown here come from a person aged 65-85 years with COVID-19, enrolled during active disease.

V is TRBV5-1 and J is TRBJ1-4, with D perhaps TRBD1 (5 bases). Trimming shortened V by 1 base and J by 7 bases, and 14 bases separated the two germline ends. Germline V gene sequence: CDR1 SGHRS, CDR2 YFSETQ. CDR3 length equals 15 residues. The CDR3 bases are TGCGCCAGCAGCTTGATAAGGGGAGGAGGTGAAAAACTGTTTTTT. This translates into CASSLIRGGGEKLFF.

This CDR3 is CASSFSRGSGGELFF. CDR3 DNA: TGTGCCAGCAGCTTCAGTAGAGGAAGCGGCGGGGAGCTGTTTTTT. This sequence joins TRBV7-2 and TRBJ2-2; the D gene is possibly TRBD2 (5 bases). The germline V and J ends were trimmed by 3 bases and 7 bases, with 15 bases remaining between them. CDR1 SGHTA and CDR2 FQGNSA come from the germline V gene. This CDR3 spans 15 amino acids.

The V call is TRBV3-1 (or the pseudogene TRBV3-2), the J call TRBJ1-1; D may be TRBD1 (6 bases). The CDR3 sequence is 17 residues long. CDR1 is LGHDT and CDR2 is YNNKEL in the germline V gene (reference sequence). Deletions cut 6 bases from V and 5 bases from J, with 25 bases between. DNA of the CDR3: TGTGCCAGCAGTCGAACCGAGGGGGTCGGTGATATTACTGAAGCTTTCTTT. Its protein product is CASSRTEGVGDITEAFF.

The chain is built from TRBV19 and TRBJ2-7; 9 nucleotides align to TRBD1. The CDR3 is made up of 15 amino acids. J was trimmed by 4 bases and V by 4 bases; bases with no gene match: 8. In germline, CDR1 is LNHDA, CDR2 SQIVND (reference sequence). The CDR3 nucleotides read TGTGCCAGTAGTAACACCGGGACAGGGCCTTACGAGCAGTACTTC. This encodes CASSNTGTGPYEQYF.

The sample holds a few counts of this clone. This chain uses TRBV27 with TRBJ2-7, with D maybe TRBD2 (5 bases). The CDR3 extends over 11 amino acids. Between the trimmed V and J ends, which lost 6 bases and 6 bases, there was a span of 9 bases. CDR1 MNHEY and CDR2 SMNVEV come from the germline V gene (reference sequence). CDR3: CASRTAGEQYF. The CDR3 nucleotides read TGTGCCAGCAGAACTGCGGGCGAGCAGTACTTC.

In this sample, this clone turned up once. The chain recombines TRBV11-3 with TRBJ2-3, with TRBD2 matching over 9 bases. The V gene end was trimmed by 5 bases and the J gene end by 5 bases; junction bases not matched to a gene: 5. CDR1 and CDR2 from the germline V gene are SGHNT and YENEEA. The CDR3 is 14 residues long. CDR3 sequence (DNA): TGTGCCAGCAGCCGCGGGGGGGTCCAAGATACGCAGTATTTT. This encodes CASSRGGVQDTQYF. Supplemented by reference TRBV11-3 and TRBJ2-3, the full variable domain reads EAGVVQSPRYKIIEKKQPVAFWCNPISGHNTLYWYLQNLGQGPELLIRYENEEAVDDSQLPKDRFSAERLKGVDSTLKIQPAELGDSAVYLCASSRGGVQDTQYFGPGTRLTVL.

V and J are TRBV5-1 and TRBJ1-2; D is perhaps TRBD1 (5 bases). The CDR3 totals 16 residues. The germline V gene encodes CDR1 SGHRS and CDR2 YFSETQ. Trimming removed 4 bases at V and 2 bases at J, with 18 bases between. The CDR3 sequence is CASSPDRTRVNYGYTF. The CDR3, as DNA: TGCGCCAGCAGCCCCGACCGGACACGAGTAAACTATGGCTACACCTTC.

The chain links TRBV5-1 to TRBJ1-6; D is perhaps TRBD1 (5 bases). CDR1 is SGHRS and CDR2 is YFSETQ in the germline V gene. Trimming pared 1 base from V and 8 bases from J, leaving 16 bases between. The CDR3 runs 16 residues. CDR3: CASSLRAGLSDSPLHF. CDR3 DNA sequence: TGCGCCAGCAGCTTGAGGGCAGGGCTTTCTGATTCACCCCTCCACTTT.

The chain employs TRBV5-1 and TRBJ2-2, with 8 bases fitting TRBD1. The CDR3 has 17 amino acids. CDR1 SGHRS and CDR2 YFSETQ come from the germline V gene. Trimming cost V 4 bases and J 5 bases; bases outside gene matches: 13. The CDR3 sequence: CASSKDRVLGVTGELFF. The CDR3 DNA sequence: TGCGCCAGCAGCAAGGACAGGGTTTTAGGTGTAACCGGGGAGCTGTTTTTT.

This clone has just one count. The genes are TRBV19 and TRBJ2-3, with 7 bases that match TRBD2. The CDR3 is 14 amino acids. The J segment lost 6 bases and the V segment lost 5 bases, leaving 8 bases of the junction unmatched. CDR1 is LNHDA and CDR2 is SQIVND in the germline V gene (reference sequence). The CDR3 nucleotides are TGTGCCAGTAGTCGGGCGGGAGCATCGGATACGCAGTATTTT. It translates to CASSRAGASDTQYF.

This clone was found many times. The chain couples TRBV4-2 to TRBJ1-1; 7 positions agree with TRBD1. Germline V CDR1 and CDR2: LGHNA, YNFKEQ. The junction had 6 bases not matched to a gene; V was cut back by 6 bases and J by 2 bases. The CDR3 extends over 14 amino acids. This CDR3 reads CASSPGQLNTEAFF. As DNA, the CDR3 is TGTGCCAGCAGTCCGGGACAGTTAAACACTGAAGCTTTCTTT.

This rearrangement joins TRBV6-5 to TRBJ1-2; D perhaps matches TRBD1 (5 bases). The CDR3 loop spans 13 amino acids. The V gene's germline CDR1 is MNHEY and CDR2 SVGAGI. Between the trimmed V and J ends, which lost 5 bases and 8 bases, there was a span of 15 bases. The CDR3 protein is CASSPYGAKGYTF. The CDR3 DNA reads as TGTGCCAGCAGTCCTTATGGGGCCAAGGGCTACACCTTC.

V and J are TRBV6-5 and TRBJ2-7; 7 nucleotides line up with TRBD2. Germline V gene data show CDR1 as MNHEY and CDR2 as SVGAGI. The CDR3 sequence is 14 residues long. V gave up 5 bases and J gave up 2 bases; unmatched junction bases: 6. The CDR3 is CASSRGLVPYEQYF. The CDR3, as DNA: TGTGCCAGCAGTCGCGGACTAGTCCCCTACGAGCAGTACTTC.

The chain links TRBV19 to TRBJ2-2; TRBD1 agrees at 8 bases. The junction had 12 bases not matched to a gene; V was cut back by 8 bases and J by 4 bases. There are 16 residues in the CDR3. CDR1 and CDR2 from the germline V gene are LNHDA and SQIVND (reference sequence). CDR3 in DNA: TGTGCCAGTCGAAGCAAGGGACAGGCTACCACCGGGGAGCTGTTTTTT. It encodes CASRSKGQATTGELFF.

In this sample, this clone turned up a few times. The chain employs TRBV9 and TRBJ1-2, with D possibly TRBD1 on 6 matching bases. The germline V and J ends were trimmed by 3 bases and 4 bases, with 13 bases remaining between them. From germline, CDR1 is SGDLS and CDR2 YYNGEE. The length of the CDR3 is 14 residues. The CDR3 loop reads CASSGRGAVYGYTF. In DNA form, the CDR3 reads TGTGCCAGCAGCGGTCGGGGGGCTGTCTATGGCTACACCTTC.

CDR3 DNA: TGTGCCACCAGCAGAGTTGACAGTTACGAGCAGTACTTC. This translates into CATSRVDSYEQYF. The chain has TRBV15 and TRBJ2-7; perhaps TRBD1 as D (5 bases). The length of the CDR3 is 13 residues. Deletions cut 1 base from V and 4 bases from J, with 8 bases between. The germline CDR1 and CDR2 sequences are LNHNV and YYDKDF (reference sequence).

This chain uses TRBV27 with TRBJ2-6; 10 bases match TRBD2. Germline-derived CDR1 and CDR2 are MNHEY and SMNVEV (reference sequence). CDR3 length equals 21 residues. V was pared by 9 bases and J by 0 bases, with 20 bases of the junction left unmatched. The CDR3 loop reads CASCRAGGYLAGDSGANVLTF. The CDR3 DNA is TGTGCCAGTTGCCGGGCAGGGGGGTACCTAGCGGGAGACTCTGGGGCCAACGTCCTGACTTTC.

This clone was seen more than once but under ten times. This chain connects TRBV6-4 to TRBJ1-5, with 7 positions matching TRBD1. V was clipped by 6 bases and J by 0 bases; unmatched bases: 11. The CDR3 has 17 residues. CDR1 MRHNA and CDR2 SNTAGT come from the germline V gene. The CDR3 region has the DNA TGTGCCAGCAGCACAGGGGTAGGAGGATATAGCAATCAGCCCCAGCATTTT. Encoded protein: CASSTGVGGYSNQPQHF.

This chain links TRBV7-2 with TRBJ2-1; tentatively, D is TRBD1 (6 bases). The CDR3 runs to 16 residues. V was trimmed by 0 bases and J by 8 bases, leaving 17 bases between them. Germline V gives CDR1 SGHTA, CDR2 FQGNSA. The CDR3 loop is CASSLAGARGIDEQFF. In DNA form, the CDR3 reads TGTGCCAGCAGCTTAGCGGGGGCTAGGGGGATCGATGAGCAGTTCTTC.

The rearrangement joins TRBV19 to TRBJ2-7; 8 bases agree with TRBD1. The CDR3 totals 14 residues. The V gene's germline CDR1 is LNHDA and CDR2 SQIVND (reference sequence). V lost 4 bases to trimming and J lost 4 bases; unmatched junction nucleotides: 6. The CDR3 loop is CASSTMGQVYEQYF. CDR3 nucleotide sequence: TGTGCCAGTAGTACCATGGGACAGGTTTACGAGCAGTACTTC.

CDR3 amino acids: CASSNRLAGGYNEQFF. The CDR3 nucleotides are TGTGCCAGCAGCAATCGACTAGCGGGAGGTTACAATGAGCAGTTCTTC. The chain uses TRBV5-8 and TRBJ2-1; 13 nucleotides line up with TRBD2. This CDR3 region has 16 residues. In germline, CDR1 is SGHTS, CDR2 YDEGEE. V gave up 4 bases and J gave up 4 bases; unmatched junction bases: 5.

This chain joins TRBV6-5 and TRBJ2-2; D is perhaps TRBD1 (5 bases). Between the trimmed V and J ends, which lost 2 bases and 4 bases, there was a span of 14 bases. This CDR3 has 16 amino acids. The germline CDR1 and CDR2 sequences are MNHEY and SVGAGI. CDR3 DNA sequence: TGTGCCAGCAGTTACCTTTTTCAGGGTTTCACCGGGGAGCTGTTTTTT. Its translation is CASSYLFQGFTGELFF.